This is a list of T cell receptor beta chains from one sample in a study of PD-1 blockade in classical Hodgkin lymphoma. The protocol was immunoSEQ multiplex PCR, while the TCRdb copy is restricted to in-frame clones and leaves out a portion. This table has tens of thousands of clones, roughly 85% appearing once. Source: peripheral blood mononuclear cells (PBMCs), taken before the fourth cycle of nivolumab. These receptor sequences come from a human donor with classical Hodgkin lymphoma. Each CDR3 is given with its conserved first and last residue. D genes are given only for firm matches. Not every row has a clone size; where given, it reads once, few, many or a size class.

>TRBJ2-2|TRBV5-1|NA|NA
CASSATVGSSGLFF
TGCGCCAGCAGCGCGACAGTTGGGAGTTCGGGGCTGTTTTTT
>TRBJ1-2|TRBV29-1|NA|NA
CSVDGQVDGYTF
TGCAGCGTTGATGGGCAGGTAGATGGCTACACCTTC
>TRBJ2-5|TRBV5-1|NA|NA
CASGLEGGVETQYF
TGCGCCAGCGGACTGGAGGGGGGAGTAGAGACCCAGTACTTC
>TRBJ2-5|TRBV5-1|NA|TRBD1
CASSPGQVEETQYF
TGCGCCAGCAGTCCGGGACAGGTCGAAGAGACCCAGTACTTC
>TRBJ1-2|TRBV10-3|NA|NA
CAISVDSGTGYTF
TGTGCCATCAGTGTGGACAGTGGGACGGGCTACACCTTC
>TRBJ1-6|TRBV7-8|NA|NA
CASSVALPSISSPLHF
TGTGCCAGCAGCGTGGCATTGCCGTCGATCAGTTCACCCCTCCACTTT
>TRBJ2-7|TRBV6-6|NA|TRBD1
CASSYTDRVYEQYF
TGTGCCAGCAGCTATACGGACAGGGTCTACGAGCAGTACTTC
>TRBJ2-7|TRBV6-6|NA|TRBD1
CASSGDRGFYEQYF
TGTGCCAGCAGCGGGGACAGGGGGTTCTACGAGCAGTACTTC
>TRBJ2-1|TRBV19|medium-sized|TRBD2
CASRTTSGSYNEQFF
TGTGCCAGTAGAACGACTAGCGGGTCTTACAATGAGCAGTTCTTC
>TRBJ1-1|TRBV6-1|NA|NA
CASSVGLNTEAFF
TGTGCCAGCAGTGTGGGTTTGAACACTGAAGCTTTCTTT
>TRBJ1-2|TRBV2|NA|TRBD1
CASSTQGWMEGYTF
TGTGCCAGCAGCACACAGGGGTGGATGGAAGGCTACACCTTC
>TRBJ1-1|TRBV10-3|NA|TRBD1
CAISDYVRDRSMNTEAFF
TGTGCCATCAGTGACTACGTCCGGGACAGAAGTATGAACACTGAAGCTTTCTTT
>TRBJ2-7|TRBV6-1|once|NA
CASSEGDLHPYEQYF
TGTGCCAGCAGTGAAGGGGATCTTCATCCCTACGAGCAGTACTTC
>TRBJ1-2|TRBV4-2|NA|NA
CASSQDVRANYGYTF
TGTGCCAGCAGCCAAGACGTCCGGGCTAACTATGGCTACACCTTC
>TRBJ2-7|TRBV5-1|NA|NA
CASSTQPGEQYF
TGCGCCAGCAGCACCCAACCCGGCGAGCAGTACTTC
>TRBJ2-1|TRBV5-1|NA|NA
CASSLQGAAYNEQFF
TGCGCCAGCAGCTTGCAGGGCGCTGCATATAATGAGCAGTTCTTC
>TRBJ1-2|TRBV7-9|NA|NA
CASSLGGNYGYTF
TGTGCCAGCAGCTTGGGAGGAAACTATGGCTACACCTTC
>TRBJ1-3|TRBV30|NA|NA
CAWSGTNSGNTIYF
TGTGCCTGGAGTGGGACAAACTCTGGAAACACCATATATTTT
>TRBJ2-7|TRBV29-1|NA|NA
CSVTVNSYEQYF
TGCAGCGTGACAGTTAACTCCTACGAGCAGTACTTC
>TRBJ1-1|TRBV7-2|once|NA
CASSLEPGQLNTEAFF
TGTGCCAGCAGCTTAGAACCGGGACAACTGAACACTGAAGCTTTCTTT
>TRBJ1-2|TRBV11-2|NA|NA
CASSLGWGLNYGYTF
TGTGCCAGCAGCCTTGGGTGGGGGCTTAACTATGGCTACACCTTC
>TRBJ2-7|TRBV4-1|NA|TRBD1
CASSLGGTGALEQYF
TGCGCCAGCAGCCTGGGGGGGACAGGGGCCCTCGAGCAGTACTTC
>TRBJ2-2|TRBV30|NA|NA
CAWCQGSGELFF
TGTGCCTGGTGTCAGGGGTCCGGGGAGCTGTTTTTT
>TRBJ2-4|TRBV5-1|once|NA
CASSLSPRGNIQYF
TGCGCCAGCAGCTTGAGCCCGCGGGGAAACATTCAGTACTTC
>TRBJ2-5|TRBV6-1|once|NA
CASSEAVAGSGETQYF
TGTGCCAGCAGTGAAGCGGTTGCTGGAAGTGGTGAGACCCAGTACTTC
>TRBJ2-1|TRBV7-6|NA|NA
CASNSVTGLGGNEQFF
TGTGCCAGCAACTCCGTAACAGGGTTGGGAGGCAATGAGCAGTTCTTC
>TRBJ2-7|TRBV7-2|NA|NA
CASRNVGINEQYF
TGTGCCAGCAGGAATGTTGGAATTAACGAGCAGTACTTC
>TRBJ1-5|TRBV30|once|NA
CAWMPQNGAEPQHF
TGTGCCTGGATGCCTCAGAATGGAGCGGAGCCCCAGCATTTT
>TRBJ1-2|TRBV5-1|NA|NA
CASSPEGVGGYTF
TGCGCCAGCAGCCCAGAGGGAGTTGGAGGCTACACCTTC
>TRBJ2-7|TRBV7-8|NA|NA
CASSLVLTGLLSYEQYF
TGTGCCAGCAGCTTAGTTCTGACAGGTCTGCTTTCCTACGAGCAGTACTTC
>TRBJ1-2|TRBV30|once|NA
CAWRLSAFRYGYTF
TGTGCCTGGAGATTGTCGGCCTTTCGCTATGGCTACACCTTC
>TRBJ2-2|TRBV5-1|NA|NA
CASSFQGSQDGELFF
TGCGCCAGCAGCTTCCAGGGATCGCAGGACGGGGAGCTGTTTTTT
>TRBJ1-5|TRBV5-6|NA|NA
CASSLAPSPQHF
TGTGCCAGCAGCTTGGCACCTAGCCCCCAGCATTTT
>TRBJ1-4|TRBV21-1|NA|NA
CASSKPRHNEKLFF
TGTGCCAGCAGCAAACCCAGACATAATGAAAAACTGTTTTTT
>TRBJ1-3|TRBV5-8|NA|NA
CASRTTPRESGNTIYF
TGTGCCAGCAGGACTACCCCGCGGGAGTCCGGAAACACCATATATTTT
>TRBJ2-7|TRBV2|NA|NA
CASKEEEIYEQYF
TGTGCCAGCAAGGAGGAGGAGATCTACGAGCAGTACTTC
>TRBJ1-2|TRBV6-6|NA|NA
CASSPAPVYGYTF
TGTGCCAGCAGTCCGGCCCCAGTTTATGGCTACACCTTC
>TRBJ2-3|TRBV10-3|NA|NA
CAIRHDSTDTQYF
TGTGCCATCAGACACGATAGCACAGATACGCAGTATTTT
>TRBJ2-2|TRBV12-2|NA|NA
CASRLYTGELFF
TGTGCAAGTCGCTTATACACCGGGGAGCTGTTTTTT
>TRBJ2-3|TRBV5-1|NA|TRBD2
CASSLPASGGAADTQYF
TGCGCCAGCAGCTTGCCCGCTAGCGGGGGGGCCGCAGATACGCAGTATTTT
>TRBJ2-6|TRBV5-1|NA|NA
CASSLITKNSGANVLTF
TGCGCCAGCAGCTTAATTACTAAAAACTCTGGGGCCAACGTCCTGACTTTC
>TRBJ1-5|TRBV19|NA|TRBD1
CASIATGTGFQPQHF
TGTGCCAGTATCGCAACCGGGACAGGTTTTCAGCCCCAGCATTTT
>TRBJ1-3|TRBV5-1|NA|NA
CASSPEPGNTIYF
TGCGCCAGCAGCCCGGAGCCTGGAAACACCATATATTTT
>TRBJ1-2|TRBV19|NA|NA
CASSTRGLYYGYTF
TGTGCCAGTAGTACTCGCGGACTTTACTATGGCTACACCTTC
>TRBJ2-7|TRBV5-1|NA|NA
CASSLIVAGPSYEQYF
TGCGCCAGCAGCTTGATTGTTGCAGGTCCCTCCTACGAGCAGTACTTC
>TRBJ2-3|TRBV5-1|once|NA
CASSLVADTQYF
TGCGCCAGCAGCTTGGTTGCAGATACGCAGTATTTT
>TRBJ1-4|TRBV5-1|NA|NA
CASSFGGQSNEKLFF
TGCGCCAGCAGCTTTGGGGGACAATCTAATGAAAAACTGTTTTTT
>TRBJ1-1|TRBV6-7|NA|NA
CANKDGMNAEAFF
TGTGCCAACAAGGACGGGATGAACGCTGAAGCTTTCTTT
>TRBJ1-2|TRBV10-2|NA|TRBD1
CASSGGQGYGYTF
TGCGCCAGCAGTGGGGGACAGGGCTATGGCTACACCTTC
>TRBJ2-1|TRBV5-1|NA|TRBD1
CASSLAGTGGFDEQFF
TGCGCCAGCAGCTTGGCCGGGACAGGGGGGTTTGATGAGCAGTTCTTC